One sample yielded the 24 T cell receptor beta chains listed below, sequenced in a study of T cell repertoires in cytomegalovirus infection. TCRdb recomputed calls from the reads with MiXCR, one row per CDR3 protein. The sample includes around 200,000 distinct CDR3 sequences, roughly 17% of them seen just once. Input material: CD8+ T cells from PBMCs. The receptors shown here come from a human donor in good health (CMV status not recorded). Some clones in this sample may be carry-over from other donors' samples.

The chain joins TRBV6-2 or TRBV6-3 to TRBJ1-1, with a possible D match to TRBD1 (5 bases). The CDR3 runs 13 residues. V lost 4 bases and J lost 4, with 10 bases in between. Germline-derived CDR1 and CDR2 are MNHEY and SVGEGT. The CDR3 loop reads CASSLGLITEAFF. The CDR3 DNA reads TGTGCCAGCAGTTTGGGACTGATCACTGAAGCTTTCTTT.

The chain has TRBV6-2 or TRBV6-3 and TRBJ2-3, with 7 bases fitting TRBD2. The germline gives CDR1 MNHEY, CDR2 SVGEGT. This CDR3 spans 14 amino acids. J lost 5 bases, V lost 7 bases, and 9 bases had no gene match. CDR3 DNA sequence: TGTGCCAGCAACTTAGCGGGTGTTGTAGATACGCAGTATTTT. Translation gives CASNLAGVVDTQYF.

V and J are TRBV7-9 and TRBJ2-1, with D unresolved. Deletions cut 10 bases from V and 13 bases from J, with 14 bases between. This CDR3 is built from 10 residues. In germline, CDR1 is SEHNR, CDR2 FQNEAQ (reference sequence). The CDR3 reads CATLKTIQFF. CDR3 nucleotide sequence: TGTGCCACCTTGAAGACGATTCAGTTCTTC. Using reference TRBV7-9 and TRBJ2-1 for the parts outside the CDR3, the full variable domain is DTGVSQNPRHKITKRGQNVTFRCDPISEHNRLYWYRQTLGQGPEFLTYFQNEAQLEKSRLLSDRFSAERPKGSFSTLEIQRTEQGDSAMYLCATLKTIQFFGPGTRLTVL.

This clonotype was detected only a few times. This chain joins TRBV7-8 and TRBJ1-6, with D possibly matching TRBD1 (6 bases). Looked up from germline, CDR1 is SGHVS and CDR2 is FQNEAQ. Trimming removed 7 bases from V and 10 bases from J, with 20 bases in between. This CDR3 has 15 amino acids. CDR3 coding DNA: TGTGCCAGCAACGCGGCAGGGGAATTTTACTCACCCCTCCACTTT. Translation: CASNAAGEFYSPLHF.

A few counts support this clonotype. J is TRBJ2-1 and V is TRBV6-2 or TRBV6-3, with 7 nucleotides matching TRBD1. The CDR3 runs to 15 residues. V trimming: 0 bases; J trimming: 7 bases; junction bases outside the gene matches: 6. CDR1 MNHEY and CDR2 SVGEGT come from the germline V gene. CDR3: CASSYSPGQINEQFF. The CDR3 DNA is TGTGCCAGCAGTTACTCACCGGGACAGATAAATGAGCAGTTCTTC.

The rearrangement joins TRBV2 to TRBJ1-4, with 7 bases identical to TRBD1. In germline, CDR1 is SNHLY, CDR2 FYNNEI. CDR3 length: 14 amino acids. Unmatched junction bases numbered 5, after V lost 6 bases and J lost 4 bases. The CDR3: CASRETGLNEKLFF. As DNA, the CDR3 is TGTGCCAGCAGGGAGACAGGGCTTAATGAAAAACTGTTTTTT.

CDR3 amino acids: CASSPRWGMARNQPQHF. Written as DNA, the CDR3 is TGTGCCAGCAGCCCAAGGTGGGGGATGGCTCGCAATCAGCCCCAGCATTTT. J is TRBJ1-5 and V is TRBV27; the D gene is possibly TRBD1 (5 bases). Looked up from germline, CDR1 is MNHEY and CDR2 is SMNVEV (reference sequence). Trimming cost V 6 bases and J 2 bases, with 20 bases left between them. This CDR3 contains 17 residues.

The rearrangement joins TRBV7-2 to TRBJ2-7, with a possible D match to TRBD1 (6 bases). Trimming stripped 4 bases from V and 2 bases from J, with 9 bases between. CDR3 length: 13 residues. Per the germline V gene, CDR1 is SGHTA and CDR2 is FQGNSA. CDR3 in amino acids: CASSWDTAYEQYF. CDR3 sequence (DNA): TGTGCCAGCAGCTGGGACACCGCCTACGAGCAGTACTTC.

This clonotype was observed a few times. This rearrangement joins TRBV7-6 to TRBJ2-7; 10 bases match TRBD1. This CDR3 is built from 14 residues. V dropped 5 bases and J dropped 3; count of bases not matched to a gene: 4. The germline CDR1 and CDR2 sequences are SGHVS and FNYEAQ. DNA of the CDR3: TGTGCCAGCAGCCAAGGGACAGGGGTCTACGAGCAGTACTTC. Translating gives CASSQGTGVYEQYF.

This clonotype was seen only once. V is TRBV7-6 and J is TRBJ1-2, with D possibly TRBD1 on 6 matching bases. The V end was cut by 1 base, the J end by 3 bases, with 15 bases between. This CDR3 spans 16 amino acids. Germline assignment: CDR1 SGHVS and CDR2 FNYEAQ. The CDR3 bases are TGTGCCAGCAGCTTAGTACCCCATAACAGGGACTATGGCTACACCTTC. Its translation: CASSLVPHNRDYGYTF.

This clonotype was seen a few times. The gene calls are TRBV7-6 and TRBJ1-3; tentatively, D is TRBD1 (6 bases). The V gene's germline CDR1 is SGHVS and CDR2 FNYEAQ. Trimming left V 1 base short and J 2 bases short, with 9 bases between. The CDR3 is made up of 15 amino acids. The CDR3 bases are TGTGCCAGCAGCTTAGAAGGGACAACTGGAAACACCATATATTTT. Translation gives CASSLEGTTGNTIYF. The whole variable domain, remainder taken from reference TRBV7-6 and TRBJ1-3, is GAGVSQSPRYKVTKRGQDVALRCDPISGHVSLYWYRQALGQGPEFLTYFNYEAQQDKSGLPNDRFSAERPEGSISTLTIQRTEQRDSAMYRCASSLEGTTGNTIYFGEGSWLTVV.

The chain links TRBV20-1 to TRBJ1-2; 7 bases agree with TRBD1. The V gene's germline CDR1 is DFQATT and CDR2 SNEGSKA (reference sequence). This CDR3 comprises 13 residues. V gave up 0 bases and J gave up 6 bases; unmatched junction bases: 4. CDR3 residues: CSARDPDRDGYTF. Written as DNA, the CDR3 is TGCAGTGCTAGAGATCCTGACAGGGATGGCTACACCTTC.

The V gene is TRBV20-1, the J gene TRBJ2-7; D gene ambiguous. Between the trimmed V and J ends, which lost 5 bases and 10 bases, there was a span of 21 bases. CDR1 and CDR2 from the germline V gene are DFQATT and SNEGSKA (reference sequence). The CDR3 is made up of 13 amino acids. The CDR3 DNA is TGCAGTGCTGAAACTTCTACACCAGGCAGTCAGTACTTC. Encoded protein: CSAETSTPGSQYF.

This chain uses TRBV27 with TRBJ2-2; 8 nucleotides line up with TRBD1. Germline V CDR1 and CDR2: MNHEY, SMNVEV (reference sequence). The CDR3 covers 18 residues. Trimming took 7 bases from V and 0 from J; bases not matched to a gene: 13. The DNA of the CDR3 is TGTGCCAGCATGGGTCCCAGGACAGGGAAGCCGAACACCGGGGAGCTGTTTTTT. This codes for CASMGPRTGKPNTGELFF.

There are a few counts of this clonotype. The gene calls are TRBV3-1 and TRBJ1-5; maybe TRBD1 (6 bases). Trimming stripped 3 bases from V and 4 bases from J, with 13 bases between. CDR3 size: 15 residues. Germline V lookup: CDR1 LGHDT, CDR2 YNNKEL (reference sequence). The CDR3 nucleotides read TGTGCCAGCAGCCAGGAAGTGGGGGCTAATCAGCCCCAGCATTTT. This sequence encodes CASSQEVGANQPQHF.

This chain joins TRBV25-1 and TRBJ2-7; 9 positions agree with TRBD1. Germline V lookup: CDR1 MGHDK, CDR2 SYGVNS. The CDR3 runs 13 residues. J was trimmed by 5 bases and V by 3 bases; bases with no gene match: 2. The CDR3 sequence is CASSERTGDEQYF. The CDR3 DNA reads TGTGCCAGCAGTGAGAGGACAGGGGACGAGCAGTACTTC.

The rearrangement joins TRBV29-1 to TRBJ1-1, with D perhaps TRBD1 (6 bases). The CDR3 length is 14 residues. Germline loops: CDR1 SQVTM, CDR2 ANQGSEA. Trimming stripped 1 base from V and 1 base from J, with 10 bases between. As DNA, the CDR3 is TGCAGCGTTGAAGGACAGGCTGAGAACACTGAAGCTTTCTTT. Residues: CSVEGQAENTEAFF.

This clonotype was counted ten times or more. The gene calls are TRBV7-2 and TRBJ2-7; D is unclear. The V end lost 1 base, the J end lost 3 bases, and 7 bases lay between the germline ends. Per the germline V gene, CDR1 is SGHTA and CDR2 is FQGNSA. The CDR3 totals 13 residues. CDR3 protein: CASSLGVNYEQYF. CDR3 in DNA: TGTGCCAGCAGCTTAGGTGTCAACTACGAGCAGTACTTC.

This clonotype has more than one count but fewer than ten. The V call is TRBV13, the J call TRBJ1-6, with D possibly matching TRBD1 (5 bases). This CDR3 is 14 amino acids long. The V gene's germline CDR1 is PRHDT and CDR2 FYEKMQ (reference sequence). The germline V and J ends were trimmed by 5 bases and 7 bases, with 12 bases remaining between them. CDR3 bases: TGTGCCAGCAGCCATCGGACATCGAATTCACCCCTCCACTTT. The encoded protein is CASSHRTSNSPLHF.

This clonotype was seen only a few times. CDR3 loop: CASSLPALAGALQETQYF. The CDR3 DNA reads as TGTGCCAGCAGCTTACCCGCCCTAGCGGGGGCCTTACAAGAGACCCAGTACTTC. The chain has TRBV7-8 and TRBJ2-5; TRBD2 aligns across 10 bases. Germline-derived CDR1 and CDR2 are SGHVS and FQNEAQ. The CDR3 loop spans 18 amino acids. Losses at the gene ends were 2 bases for V and 2 bases for J; bases not matched to a gene: 11.

CDR3 amino acids: CASSLEAAGLRETQYF. CDR3 in DNA: TGTGCCAGCAGCTTAGAGGCAGCGGGGTTGCGAGAGACCCAGTACTTC. The chain joins TRBV7-2 to TRBJ2-5; 7 bases agree with TRBD2. The CDR3 has 16 amino acids. V dropped 1 base and J dropped 4; count of bases not matched to a gene: 9. Germline-derived CDR1 and CDR2 are SGHTA and FQGNSA.

This chain links TRBV2 with TRBJ2-7, with D unclear. The V gene lost 3 bases and the J gene lost 2 bases, with 14 bases spanning the gap. This CDR3 is built from 15 residues. The germline gives CDR1 SNHLY, CDR2 FYNNEI. The CDR3 DNA sequence: TGTGCCAGCAGTGATAGTGGTAAAACGGCCTACGAGCAGTACTTC. This codes for CASSDSGKTAYEQYF. Full variable domain (rest looked up from reference TRBV2 and TRBJ2-7): EPEVTQTPSHQVTQMGQEVILRCVPISNHLYFYWYRQILGQKVEFLVSFYNNEISEKSEIFDDQFSVERPDGSNFTLKIRSTKLEDSAMYFCASSDSGKTAYEQYFGPGTRLTVT.

J is TRBJ1-5 and V is TRBV27; possibly TRBD1 for D (6 bases). The CDR3 runs 11 residues. Germline V gene data show CDR1 as MNHEY and CDR2 as SMNVEV (reference sequence). With 8 bases removed from V and 7 bases from J, the gap between germline ends came to 9 bases. In DNA, the CDR3 is TGTGCCAGCGGGAGGGGGCAGCCCCAGCATTTT. Protein product: CASGRGQPQHF.

This clonotype was detected only once. The chain employs TRBV27 and TRBJ2-7; D perhaps matches TRBD1 (7 bases). The CDR3 has 12 amino acids. The germline V gene has CDR1 MNHEY and CDR2 SMNVEV (reference sequence). V shed 8 bases and J shed 6 bases, with 14 bases lying between them. For the CDR3, the DNA is TGTGCCAGCGGCGGGACAGCCTTCGAGCAGTACTTC. It specifies CASGGTAFEQYF.